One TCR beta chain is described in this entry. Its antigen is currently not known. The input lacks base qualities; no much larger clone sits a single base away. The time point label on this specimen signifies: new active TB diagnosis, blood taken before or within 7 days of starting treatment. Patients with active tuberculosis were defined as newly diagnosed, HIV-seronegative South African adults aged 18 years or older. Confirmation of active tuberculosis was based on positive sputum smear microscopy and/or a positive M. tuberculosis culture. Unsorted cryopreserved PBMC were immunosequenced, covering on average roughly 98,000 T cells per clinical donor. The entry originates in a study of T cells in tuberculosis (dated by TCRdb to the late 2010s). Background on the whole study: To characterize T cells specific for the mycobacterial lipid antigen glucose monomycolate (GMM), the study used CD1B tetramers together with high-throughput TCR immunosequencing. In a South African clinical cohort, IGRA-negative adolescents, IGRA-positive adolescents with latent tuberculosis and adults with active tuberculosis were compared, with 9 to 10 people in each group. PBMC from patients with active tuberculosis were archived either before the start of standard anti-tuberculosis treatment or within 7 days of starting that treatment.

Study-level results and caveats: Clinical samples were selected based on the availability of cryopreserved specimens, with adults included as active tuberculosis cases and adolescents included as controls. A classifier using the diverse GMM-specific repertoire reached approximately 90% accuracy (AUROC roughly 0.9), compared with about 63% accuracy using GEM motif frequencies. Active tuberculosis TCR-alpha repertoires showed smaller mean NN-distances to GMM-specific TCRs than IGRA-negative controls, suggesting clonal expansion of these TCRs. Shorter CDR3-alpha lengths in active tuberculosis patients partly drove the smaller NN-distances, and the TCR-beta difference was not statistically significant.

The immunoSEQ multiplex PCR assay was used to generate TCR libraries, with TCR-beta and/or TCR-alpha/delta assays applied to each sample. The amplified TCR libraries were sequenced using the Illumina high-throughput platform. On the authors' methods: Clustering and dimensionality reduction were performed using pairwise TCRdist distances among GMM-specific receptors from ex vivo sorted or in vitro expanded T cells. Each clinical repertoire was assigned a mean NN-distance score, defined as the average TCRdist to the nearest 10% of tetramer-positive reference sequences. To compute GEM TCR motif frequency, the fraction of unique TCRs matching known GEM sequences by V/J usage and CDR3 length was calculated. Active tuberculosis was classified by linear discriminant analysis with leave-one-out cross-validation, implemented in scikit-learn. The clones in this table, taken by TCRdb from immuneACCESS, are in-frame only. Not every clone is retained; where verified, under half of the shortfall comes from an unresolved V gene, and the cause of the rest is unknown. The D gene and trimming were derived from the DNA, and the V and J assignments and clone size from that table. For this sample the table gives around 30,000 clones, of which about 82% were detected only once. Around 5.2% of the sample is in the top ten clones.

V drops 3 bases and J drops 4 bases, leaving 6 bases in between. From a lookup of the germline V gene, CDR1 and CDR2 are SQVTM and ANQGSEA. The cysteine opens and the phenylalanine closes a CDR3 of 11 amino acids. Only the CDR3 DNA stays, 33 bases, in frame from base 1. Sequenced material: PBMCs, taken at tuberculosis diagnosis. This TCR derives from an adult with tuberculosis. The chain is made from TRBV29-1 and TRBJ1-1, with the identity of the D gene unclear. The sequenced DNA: TGCAGCGTTGAGGAGGGCACTGAAGCTTTCTTT. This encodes CSVEEGTEAFF.